Each of the 11 T cell receptor beta chains below was sequenced from the same sample in a study of blood T cell repertoires in COVID-19 (dated by TCRdb to 2018 to 2021). To prepare the library, the immunoSEQ multiplex PCR assay was applied. Drawn from immuneACCESS, this table holds only the in-frame rearrangements with V and J called that TCRdb kept. Clones are partly lost; checked studies trace under half to an unresolved V gene and leave the rest unexplained. This sample holds a few hundred thousand clones; around four fifths were observed only once. Over 4.5% of the sample belongs to the ten largest clones. Sequencing was carried out using PBMCs or T cells enriched from blood (not recorded which). The receptor set was obtained from a woman in her 50s who had recovered from COVID-19.

The chain has TRBV7-9 and TRBJ1-2; D gene unclear. The CDR3 spans 14 residues. The V gene's germline CDR1 is SEHNR and CDR2 FQNEAQ (reference sequence). V was shortened by 1 base and J by 8 bases, with 14 bases between the two germline ends. Here the CDR3 reads CASSLGQTSLGYTF. In DNA, the CDR3 is TGTGCCAGCAGCTTAGGGCAGACTTCATTGGGCTACACCTTC.

J is TRBJ2-6 and V is TRBV5-6, with a weak D call TRBD1 (5 bases). The CDR3 is 18 amino acids. Germline CDR1 is SGHDT and CDR2 is YYEEEE. The V end was cut by 4 bases, the J end by 3 bases, with 20 bases between. The CDR3 protein is CASSPFQGGTVGANVLTF. In DNA form, the CDR3 reads TGTGCCAGCAGCCCCTTTCAGGGCGGTACGGTTGGGGCCAACGTCCTGACTTTC.

This chain uses TRBV5-1 with TRBJ1-1; the match to TRBD1 covers 8 bases. V gave up 4 bases and J gave up 13 bases; unmatched junction bases: 9. Germline-derived CDR1 and CDR2 are SGHRS and YFSETQ. This CDR3 is 12 amino acids long. The CDR3 DNA reads TGCGCCAGCAGCCAAGACAGGGGAAATGATTTCTTT. It translates to CASSQDRGNDFF.

The chain couples TRBV30 to TRBJ1-2; D is undetermined. Germline V gene sequence: CDR1 GTSNPN, CDR2 SVGIG (reference sequence). The V end was cut by 4 bases, the J end by 2 bases, with 5 bases between. The CDR3 is 11 residues long. The CDR3 sequence: CAWTENYGYTF. In DNA form, the CDR3 reads TGTGCCTGGACGGAGAACTATGGCTACACCTTC.

The chain carries TRBV27 and TRBJ1-2; 11 nucleotides match TRBD1. With 2 bases clipped from V and 4 bases from J, the junction kept 3 bases outside the gene matches. Germline V CDR1 and CDR2: MNHEY, SMNVEV (reference sequence). The CDR3 spans 15 residues. The CDR3 spells CASSLVGTGGYGYTF. In DNA form, the CDR3 reads TGTGCCAGCAGTTTAGTCGGGACAGGGGGCTATGGCTACACCTTC.

The CDR3 nucleotides are TGTGCCAGCAGCTTGGAGGGACGGGAGTATGGCTACACCTTC. Amino acid sequence: CASSLEGREYGYTF. The J gene is TRBJ1-2, the V gene TRBV5-5; perhaps TRBD1 as D (5 bases). Trimming cost V 0 bases and J 5 bases, with 11 bases left between them. CDR1 SGHKS and CDR2 YYEKEE come from the germline V gene (reference sequence). The CDR3 has 14 residues.

CDR3 DNA: TGTGCCAGCAGCCCTATGGGAGCCTTCGGAAATACGCAGTATTTT. Protein product: CASSPMGAFGNTQYF. This chain joins TRBV7-2 and TRBJ2-3; possible D gene TRBD2, 5 bases. The germline CDR1 and CDR2 sequences are SGHTA and FQGNSA. Trimming removed 5 bases from V and 7 bases from J, with 19 bases in between. The CDR3 has 15 residues.

This rearrangement joins TRBV6-2 or TRBV6-3 to TRBJ2-5, with TRBD1 as a possible D gene (5 bases). The CDR3 covers 12 residues. Trimming pared 6 bases from V and 4 bases from J, leaving 9 bases between. The germline CDR1 and CDR2 sequences are MNHEY and SVGEGT. CDR3 amino acids: CASSRRGETQYF. CDR3 bases: TGTGCCAGCAGCCGAAGGGGAGAGACCCAGTACTTC.

The chain carries TRBV19 and TRBJ2-1; D may be TRBD1 (5 bases). This CDR3 comprises 16 residues. V lost 5 bases, J lost 4 bases, and 18 bases lay in between. Per the germline V gene, CDR1 is LNHDA and CDR2 is SQIVND (reference sequence). The CDR3 nucleotides are TGTGCCAGTAGTTTCTCAGGGCTATCCCCTTACAATGAGCAGTTCTTC. The encoded protein is CASSFSGLSPYNEQFF.

The chain is built from TRBV2 and TRBJ2-1; 10 bases are a match to TRBD1. The CDR3 is made up of 14 amino acids. V shed 6 bases and J 9 bases; nucleotides not matched to a gene: 8. Germline V gene lookup returns CDR1 SNHLY and CDR2 FYNNEI. The CDR3 sequence: CASRRDRGSGEQFF. In DNA, the CDR3 is TGTGCCAGCAGGCGGGACAGGGGCTCGGGTGAGCAGTTCTTC.

This rearrangement joins TRBV30 to TRBJ1-2; D may be TRBD1 (5 bases). Germline V gives CDR1 GTSNPN, CDR2 SVGIG (reference sequence). The CDR3 runs 13 residues. The V and J ends lost 1 base and 2 bases respectively, with 8 bases between them. CDR3: CAWSGGENYGYTF. CDR3 nucleotides: TGTGCCTGGAGTGGGGGGGAGAACTATGGCTACACCTTC.